A selection of T cell receptor beta chains follows, all from one sample in a study of T cell responses to AZD1222 COVID-19 vaccine. Using immunoSEQ multiplex PCR, the repertoire was profiled, and TCRdb retains in-frame clones only, with some absent. The data contain 120,000 or so clones, around 91% of them singletons. The sample in question was peripheral blood, obtained on day 0 of MenACWY control vaccination. The receptors here all came from an adult in good health. CDR3s include the opening cysteine and the closing phenylalanine or tryptophan. D genes are given only for firm matches. For some rows the clone size is stated as once, few or many, or as a class when expanded; others skip it.

d_call	v_call	clone_size	j_call	cdr3_aa	cdr3_nt
.	TRBV7-9	.	TRBJ1-4	CASSRVPSNEKLFF	TGTGCCAGCAGCCGGGTCCCCTCTAATGAAAAACTGTTTTTT
TRBD1	TRBV15	.	TRBJ2-2	CATSPGTGRTGELFF	TGTGCCACCAGCCCAGGGACAGGGCGCACCGGGGAGCTGTTTTTT
TRBD1	TRBV27	.	TRBJ1-5	CASSVTGAVQPQHF	TGTGCCAGCAGTGTGACAGGGGCGGTTCAGCCCCAGCATTTT
TRBD1	TRBV5-1	.	TRBJ2-1	CASSISGTDDNEQFF	TGCGCCAGCAGCATTTCCGGGACAGACGACAATGAGCAGTTCTTC
.	TRBV6-6	once	TRBJ2-7	CASSSTTGEQYF	TGTGCCAGCAGTTCCACTACGGGGGAGCAGTACTTC
.	TRBV27	.	TRBJ2-2	CASSSGPLNTGELFF	TGTGCCAGCAGCTCAGGACCGCTAAACACCGGGGAGCTGTTTTTT
.	TRBV19	.	TRBJ1-3	CASSSWGSGNTIYF	TGTGCCAGTAGTAGCTGGGGCTCCGGAAACACCATATATTTT
.	TRBV5-4	.	TRBJ2-5	CASSLEGYQETQYF	TGTGCCAGCAGCTTGGAGGGATACCAAGAGACCCAGTACTTC
.	TRBV6-2/TRBV6-3	.	TRBJ1-2	CASSSHAGTPMGYGYTF	TGTGCCAGCAGTTCGCACGCCGGGACCCCCATGGGGTATGGCTACACCTTC
.	TRBV7-2	few	TRBJ2-2	CASRANANTGELFF	TGTGCCAGCAGGGCGAACGCGAACACCGGGGAGCTGTTTTTT
.	TRBV7-2	.	TRBJ2-5	CASSGAGETQYF	TGTGCCAGCAGCGGGGCCGGGGAGACCCAGTACTTC
TRBD2	TRBV6-1	.	TRBJ2-7	CASSEGLAGGPSHEQYF	TGTGCCAGCAGTGAAGGGTTAGCGGGAGGCCCAAGCCACGAGCAGTACTTC
.	TRBV3-1/TRBV3-2	.	TRBJ2-7	CASSLGGTYEQYF	TGTGCCAGCAGCCTTGGCGGCACCTACGAGCAGTACTTC
TRBD2	TRBV20-1	.	TRBJ2-7	CSASGISGSHEQYF	TGCAGTGCTAGTGGGATTAGCGGGAGCCACGAGCAGTACTTC
.	TRBV5-8	.	TRBJ1-5	CASSWEPSNQPQHF	TGTGCCAGCAGTTGGGAACCTAGCAATCAGCCCCAGCATTTT
.	TRBV5-6	.	TRBJ2-3	CASSEFRADPSTDTQYF	TGTGCCAGCAGCGAGTTTCGGGCGGACCCTAGCACAGATACGCAGTATTTT
.	TRBV15	.	TRBJ1-3	CATREFSGNTIYF	TGTGCCACTAGGGAGTTCTCTGGAAACACCATATATTTT
.	TRBV5-6	.	TRBJ1-6	CASSLSGSSYNSPLHF	TGTGCCAGCAGCTTGTCCGGGAGCTCCTATAATTCACCCCTCCACTTT
TRBD1	TRBV2	.	TRBJ1-6	CASRTGWNSPLHF	TGTGCCAGCAGGACAGGGTGGAATTCACCCCTCCACTTT
.	TRBV21-1	.	TRBJ2-7	CASSKTGPSSYEQYF	TGTGCCAGCAGCAAAACGGGCCCCAGCTCCTACGAGCAGTACTTC
TRBD2	TRBV6-5	once	TRBJ2-3	CASRVAGGYMDTQYF	TGTGCCAGCAGGGTAGCGGGAGGGTATATGGATACGCAGTATTTT
.	TRBV2	.	TRBJ1-6	CASRGAVTANSPLHF	TGTGCCAGCAGGGGGGCCGTGACCGCGAATTCACCCCTCCACTTT
TRBD2	TRBV3-1/TRBV3-2	once	TRBJ2-3	CARKRGGVTDTQYF	TGTGCCAGGAAGCGGGGGGGCGTCACAGATACGCAGTATTTT
.	TRBV6-5	.	TRBJ2-5	CASSYQTASQETQYF	TGTGCCAGCAGTTACCAGACAGCCTCCCAAGAGACCCAGTACTTC
.	TRBV5-3	.	TRBJ2-5	CARTPLRWDWNFPQYF	TGTGCCAGAACTCCCCTTCGCTGGGACTGGAACTTTCCCCAGTACTTC
.	TRBV7-9	.	TRBJ2-1	CASSLAEYNEQFF	TGTGCCAGCAGCTTGGCAGAGTACAATGAGCAGTTCTTC
TRBD2	TRBV27	.	TRBJ2-5	CASSQKPGLAGGPKETQYF	TGTGCCAGCAGTCAGAAACCGGGACTAGCGGGGGGGCCAAAAGAGACCCAGTACTTC
TRBD2	TRBV9	.	TRBJ2-2	CASSGTRYTGELFF	TGTGCCAGCAGCGGGACTAGATACACCGGGGAGCTGTTTTTT
TRBD1	TRBV5-6	.	TRBJ1-6	CASSLGDRERSPLHF	TGTGCCAGCAGCTTGGGGGACAGGGAACGTTCACCCCTCCACTTT
TRBD1	TRBV24-1	.	TRBJ2-5	CATSDLGQGEETQYF	TGTGCCACCAGTGATTTGGGACAGGGGGAAGAGACCCAGTACTTC
TRBD1	TRBV10-3	.	TRBJ1-2	CAISEGQGTDGYTF	TGTGCCATCAGTGAGGGACAGGGAACGGATGGCTACACCTTC